This is a list of T cell receptor beta chains from one sample in a study of T cell responses to AZD1222 COVID-19 vaccine. TCRdb keeps only in-frame clones here, not all; method: immunoSEQ multiplex PCR. Of roughly 89,000 clones in the sample, around 87% were seen once. Sequenced material: peripheral blood, taken on day 0 of MenACWY control vaccination. The source is an adult in good health. CDR3s include the opening cysteine and the closing phenylalanine or tryptophan.

TRBV7-6	TRBJ1-4	CASSLTAGNEKLFF
TRBV18	TRBJ2-6	CASSPLDRVGANVLTF
TRBV3-1/TRBV3-2	TRBJ1-1	CASSPGQGSEAFF
TRBV15	TRBJ2-3	CATSRDEPASTDTQYF
TRBV29-1	TRBJ1-2	CSVEGRDYGYTF
TRBV27	TRBJ2-5	CASSFRAGETQYF
TRBV27	TRBJ2-7	CASSLAPELIYEQYF
TRBV27	TRBJ1-6	CASSRQTGNSYNSPLHF
TRBV21-1	TRBJ1-1	CASSPCGPLTEAFF
TRBV7-9	TRBJ2-1	CASSFKPQQFF
TRBV6-1	TRBJ1-2	CASSGRIPGSNYGYTF
TRBV6-2/TRBV6-3	TRBJ1-2	CASSIDRDIGGTF
TRBV5-6	TRBJ1-1	CASSLFKNTEAFF
TRBV7-2	TRBJ2-2	CASSVQGTGELFF
TRBV11-2	TRBJ2-7	CASSFRRLAQTYEQYF
TRBV18	TRBJ2-5	CASSPRRETQYF